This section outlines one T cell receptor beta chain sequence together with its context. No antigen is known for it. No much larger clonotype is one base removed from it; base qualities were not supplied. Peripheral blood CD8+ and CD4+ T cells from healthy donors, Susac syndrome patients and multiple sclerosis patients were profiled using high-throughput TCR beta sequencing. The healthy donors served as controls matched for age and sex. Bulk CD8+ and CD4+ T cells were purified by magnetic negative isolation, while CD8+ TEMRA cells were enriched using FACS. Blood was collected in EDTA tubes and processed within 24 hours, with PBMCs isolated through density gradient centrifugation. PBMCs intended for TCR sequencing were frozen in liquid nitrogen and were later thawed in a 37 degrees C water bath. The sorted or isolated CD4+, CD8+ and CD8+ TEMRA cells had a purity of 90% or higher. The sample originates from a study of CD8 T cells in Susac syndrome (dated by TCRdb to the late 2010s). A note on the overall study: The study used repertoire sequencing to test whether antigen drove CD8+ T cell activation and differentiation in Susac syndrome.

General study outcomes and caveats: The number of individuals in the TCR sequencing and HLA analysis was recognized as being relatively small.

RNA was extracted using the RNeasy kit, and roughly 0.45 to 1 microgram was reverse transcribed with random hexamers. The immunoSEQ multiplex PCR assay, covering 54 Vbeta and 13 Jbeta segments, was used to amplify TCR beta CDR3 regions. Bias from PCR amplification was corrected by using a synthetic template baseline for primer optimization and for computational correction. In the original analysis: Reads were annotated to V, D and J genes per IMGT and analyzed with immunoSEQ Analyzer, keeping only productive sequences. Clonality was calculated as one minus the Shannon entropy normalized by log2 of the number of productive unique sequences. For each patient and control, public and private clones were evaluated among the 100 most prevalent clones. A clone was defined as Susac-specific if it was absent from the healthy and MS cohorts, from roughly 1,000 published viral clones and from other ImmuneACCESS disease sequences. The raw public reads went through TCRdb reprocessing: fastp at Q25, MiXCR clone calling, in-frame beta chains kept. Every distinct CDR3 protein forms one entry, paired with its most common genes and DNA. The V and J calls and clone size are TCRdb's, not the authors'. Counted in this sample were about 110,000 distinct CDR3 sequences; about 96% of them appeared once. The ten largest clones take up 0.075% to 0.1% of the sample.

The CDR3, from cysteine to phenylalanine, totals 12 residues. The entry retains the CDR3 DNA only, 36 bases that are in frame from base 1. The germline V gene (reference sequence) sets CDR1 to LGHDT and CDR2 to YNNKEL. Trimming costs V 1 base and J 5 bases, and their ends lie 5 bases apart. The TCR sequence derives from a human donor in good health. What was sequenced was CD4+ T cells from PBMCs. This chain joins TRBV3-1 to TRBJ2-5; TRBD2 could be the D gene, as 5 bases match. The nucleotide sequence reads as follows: TGTGCCAGCAGCCAAGGGAGGGAGACCCAGTACTTC. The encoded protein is CASSQGRETQYF.